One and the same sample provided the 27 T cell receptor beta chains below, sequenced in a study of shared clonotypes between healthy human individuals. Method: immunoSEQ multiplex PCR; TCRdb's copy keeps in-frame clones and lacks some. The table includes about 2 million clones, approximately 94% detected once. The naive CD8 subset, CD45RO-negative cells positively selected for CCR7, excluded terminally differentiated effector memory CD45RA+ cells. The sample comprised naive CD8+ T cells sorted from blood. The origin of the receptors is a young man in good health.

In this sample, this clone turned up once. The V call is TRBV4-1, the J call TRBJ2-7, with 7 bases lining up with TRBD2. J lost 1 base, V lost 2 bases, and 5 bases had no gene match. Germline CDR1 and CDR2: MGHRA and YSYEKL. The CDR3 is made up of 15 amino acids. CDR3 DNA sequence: TGCGCCAGCAGCCAAAGGAGGGGAGGGTCCTACGAGCAGTACTTC. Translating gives CASSQRRGGSYEQYF.

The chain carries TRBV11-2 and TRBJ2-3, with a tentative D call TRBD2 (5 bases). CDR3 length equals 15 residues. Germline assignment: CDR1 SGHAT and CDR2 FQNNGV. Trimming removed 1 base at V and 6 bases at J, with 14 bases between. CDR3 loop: CASSLALTTGDTQYF. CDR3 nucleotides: TGTGCCAGCAGCTTAGCCTTGACTACGGGGGATACGCAGTATTTT.

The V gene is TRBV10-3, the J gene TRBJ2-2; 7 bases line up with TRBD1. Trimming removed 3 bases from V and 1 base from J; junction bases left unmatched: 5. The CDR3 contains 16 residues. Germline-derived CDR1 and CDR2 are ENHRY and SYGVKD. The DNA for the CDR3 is TGTGCCATCAGTGACACCGGGACAGTGAACACCGGGGAGCTGTTTTTT. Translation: CAISDTGTVNTGELFF.

CDR3 sequence reads: CASSLDPVYEQYF. Written as DNA, the CDR3 is TGTGCCAGCAGCTTAGACCCTGTATACGAGCAGTACTTC. V gene TRBV7-2 combines with J gene TRBJ2-7; D is unclear. The V gene lost 1 base and the J gene lost 4 bases, with 8 bases spanning the gap. Per the germline V gene, CDR1 is SGHTA and CDR2 is FQGNSA. The CDR3 extends over 13 amino acids.

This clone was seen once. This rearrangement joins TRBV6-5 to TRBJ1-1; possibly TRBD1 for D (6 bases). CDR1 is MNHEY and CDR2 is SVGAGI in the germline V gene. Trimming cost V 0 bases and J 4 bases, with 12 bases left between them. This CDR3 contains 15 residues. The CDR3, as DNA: TGTGCCAGCAGTTACTCGAGAGGGGGGGGCACTGAAGCTTTCTTT. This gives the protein CASSYSRGGGTEAFF.

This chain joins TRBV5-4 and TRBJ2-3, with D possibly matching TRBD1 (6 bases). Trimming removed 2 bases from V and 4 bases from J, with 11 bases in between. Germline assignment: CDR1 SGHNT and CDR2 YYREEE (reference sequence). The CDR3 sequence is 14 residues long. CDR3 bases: TGTGCCAGCAGCTTCGGACAGATTTCAGATACGCAGTATTTT. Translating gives CASSFGQISDTQYF.

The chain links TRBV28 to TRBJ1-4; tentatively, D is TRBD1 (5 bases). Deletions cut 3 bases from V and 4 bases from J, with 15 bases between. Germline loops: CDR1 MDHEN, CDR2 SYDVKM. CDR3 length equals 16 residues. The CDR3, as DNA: TGTGCCAGCAGTTTTAACGGGGGGGGTATTAATGAAAAACTGTTTTTT. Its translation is CASSFNGGGINEKLFF.

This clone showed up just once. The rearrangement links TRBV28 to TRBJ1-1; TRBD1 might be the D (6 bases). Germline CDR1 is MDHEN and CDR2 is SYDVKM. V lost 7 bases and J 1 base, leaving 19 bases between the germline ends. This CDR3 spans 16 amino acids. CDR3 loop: CASILEQGEPNTEAFF. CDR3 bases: TGTGCCAGCATCTTAGAACAGGGAGAACCGAACACTGAAGCTTTCTTT.

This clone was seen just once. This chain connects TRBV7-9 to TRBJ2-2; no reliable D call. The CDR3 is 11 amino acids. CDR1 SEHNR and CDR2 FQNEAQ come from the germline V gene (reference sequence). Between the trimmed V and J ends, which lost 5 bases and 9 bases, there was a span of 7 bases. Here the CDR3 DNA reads TGTGCCAGCAGCCTAGTACGGGAGCTGTTTTTT. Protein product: CASSLVRELFF.

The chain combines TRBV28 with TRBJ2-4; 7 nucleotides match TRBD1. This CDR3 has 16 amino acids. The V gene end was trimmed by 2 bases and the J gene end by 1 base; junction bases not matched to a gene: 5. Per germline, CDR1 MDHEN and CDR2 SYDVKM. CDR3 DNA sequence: TGTGCCAGCAGTTTAACAGGGGTTTTTGCCAAAAACATTCAGTACTTC. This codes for CASSLTGVFAKNIQYF. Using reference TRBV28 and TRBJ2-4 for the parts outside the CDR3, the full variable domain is DVKVTQSSRYLVKRTGEKVFLECVQDMDHENMFWYRQDPGLGLRLIYFSYDVKMKEKGDIPEGYSVSREKKERFSLILESASTNQTSMYLCASSLTGVFAKNIQYFGAGTRLSVL.

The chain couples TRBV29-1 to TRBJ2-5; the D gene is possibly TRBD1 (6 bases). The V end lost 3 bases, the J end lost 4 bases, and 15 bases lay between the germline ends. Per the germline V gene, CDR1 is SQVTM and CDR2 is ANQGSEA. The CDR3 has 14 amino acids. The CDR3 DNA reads TGCAGCGTTGAGGGCGCCAGGGGCGGAGAGACCCAGTACTTC. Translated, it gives CSVEGARGGETQYF.

CDR3 sequence: CASSLGGSYTGELFF. The CDR3 region has the DNA TGTGCCAGCAGCTTAGGCGGCAGCTACACCGGGGAGCTGTTTTTT. This chain joins TRBV7-8 and TRBJ2-2, with D unresolved. The CDR3 has 15 residues. Per germline, CDR1 SGHVS and CDR2 FQNEAQ. Trimming shortened V by 1 base and J by 3 bases, and 9 bases separated the two germline ends.

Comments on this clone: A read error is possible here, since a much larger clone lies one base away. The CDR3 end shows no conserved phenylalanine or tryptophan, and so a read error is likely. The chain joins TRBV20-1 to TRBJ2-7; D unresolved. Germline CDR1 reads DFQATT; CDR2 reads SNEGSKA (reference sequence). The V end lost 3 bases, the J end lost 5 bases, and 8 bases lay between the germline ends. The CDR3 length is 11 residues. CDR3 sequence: CSASEEHEQYL. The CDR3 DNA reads TGCAGTGCTAGTGAAGAACACGAGCAGTACCTC.

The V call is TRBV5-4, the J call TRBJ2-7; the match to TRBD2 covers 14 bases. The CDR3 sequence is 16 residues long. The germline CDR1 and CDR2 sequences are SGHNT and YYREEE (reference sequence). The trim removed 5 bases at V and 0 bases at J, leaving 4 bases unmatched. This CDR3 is CASSYGTSGSSYEQYF. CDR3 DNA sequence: TGTGCCAGCAGTTATGGGACTAGCGGGAGCTCCTACGAGCAGTACTTC.

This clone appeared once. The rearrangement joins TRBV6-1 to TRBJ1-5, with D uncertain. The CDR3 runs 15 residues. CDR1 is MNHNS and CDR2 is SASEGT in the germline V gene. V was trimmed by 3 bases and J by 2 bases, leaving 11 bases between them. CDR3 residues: CASSEWVWGNQPQHF. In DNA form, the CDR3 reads TGTGCCAGCAGTGAGTGGGTCTGGGGCAATCAGCCCCAGCATTTT.

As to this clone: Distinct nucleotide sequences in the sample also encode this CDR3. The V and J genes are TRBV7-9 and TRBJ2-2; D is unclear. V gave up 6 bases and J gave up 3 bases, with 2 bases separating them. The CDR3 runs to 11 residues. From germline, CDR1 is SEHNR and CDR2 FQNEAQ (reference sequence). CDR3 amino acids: CASSYTGELFF. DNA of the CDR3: TGTGCCAGCAGTTACACCGGGGAGCTGTTTTTT.

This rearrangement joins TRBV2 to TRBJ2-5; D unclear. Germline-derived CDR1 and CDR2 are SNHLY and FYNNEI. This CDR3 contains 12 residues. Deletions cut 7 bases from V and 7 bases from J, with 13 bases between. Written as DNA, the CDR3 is TGTGCCAGCAAGTCGACGGGCGGGACCCAGTACTTC. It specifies CASKSTGGTQYF.

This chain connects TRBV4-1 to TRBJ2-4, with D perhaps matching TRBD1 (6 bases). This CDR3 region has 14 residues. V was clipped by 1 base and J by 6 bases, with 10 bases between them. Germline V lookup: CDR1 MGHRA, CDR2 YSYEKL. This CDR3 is CASSQVEDRNIQYF. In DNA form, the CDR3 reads TGCGCCAGCAGCCAAGTCGAGGACAGAAACATTCAGTACTTC.

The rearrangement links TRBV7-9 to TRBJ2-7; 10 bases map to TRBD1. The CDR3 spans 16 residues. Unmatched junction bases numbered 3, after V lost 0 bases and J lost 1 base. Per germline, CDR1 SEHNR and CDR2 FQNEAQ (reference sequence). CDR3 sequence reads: CASSLAKGQGSYEQYF. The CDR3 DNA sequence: TGTGCCAGCAGCTTAGCGAAGGGACAGGGGTCCTACGAGCAGTACTTC. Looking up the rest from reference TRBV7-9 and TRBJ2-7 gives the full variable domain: DTGVSQNPRHKITKRGQNVTFRCDPISEHNRLYWYRQTLGQGPEFLTYFQNEAQLEKSRLLSDRFSAERPKGSFSTLEIQRTEQGDSAMYLCASSLAKGQGSYEQYFGPGTRLTVT.

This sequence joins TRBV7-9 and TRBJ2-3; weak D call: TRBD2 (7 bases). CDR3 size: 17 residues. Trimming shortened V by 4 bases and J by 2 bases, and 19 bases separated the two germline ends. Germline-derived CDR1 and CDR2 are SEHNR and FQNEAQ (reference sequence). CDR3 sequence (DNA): TGTGCCAGCAGCTCCACCTGGGAGGGGGGTCCCACAGATACGCAGTATTTT. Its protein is CASSSTWEGGPTDTQYF. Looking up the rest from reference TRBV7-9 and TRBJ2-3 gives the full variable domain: DTGVSQNPRHKITKRGQNVTFRCDPISEHNRLYWYRQTLGQGPEFLTYFQNEAQLEKSRLLSDRFSAERPKGSFSTLEIQRTEQGDSAMYLCASSSTWEGGPTDTQYFGPGTRLTVL.

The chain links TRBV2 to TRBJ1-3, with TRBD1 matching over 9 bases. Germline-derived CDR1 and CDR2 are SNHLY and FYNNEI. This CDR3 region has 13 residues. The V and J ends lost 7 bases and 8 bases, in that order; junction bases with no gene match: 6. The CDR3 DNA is TGTGCCAGCACGGGACAGGGTCTCCACACCATATATTTT. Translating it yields CASTGQGLHTIYF.

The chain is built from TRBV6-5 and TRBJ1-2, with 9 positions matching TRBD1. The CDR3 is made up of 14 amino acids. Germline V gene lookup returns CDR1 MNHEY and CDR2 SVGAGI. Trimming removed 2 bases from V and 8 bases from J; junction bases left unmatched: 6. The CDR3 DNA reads TGTGCCAGCAGTTACGGGACAGGGTCTGGCGGCTACACCTTC. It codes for CASSYGTGSGGYTF.

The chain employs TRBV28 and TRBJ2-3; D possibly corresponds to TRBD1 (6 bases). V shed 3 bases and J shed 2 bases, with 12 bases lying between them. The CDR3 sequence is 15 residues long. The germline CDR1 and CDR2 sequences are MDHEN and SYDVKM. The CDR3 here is CASSFEDSLTDTQYF. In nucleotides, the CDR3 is TGTGCCAGCAGTTTCGAGGACAGCCTCACAGATACGCAGTATTTT.

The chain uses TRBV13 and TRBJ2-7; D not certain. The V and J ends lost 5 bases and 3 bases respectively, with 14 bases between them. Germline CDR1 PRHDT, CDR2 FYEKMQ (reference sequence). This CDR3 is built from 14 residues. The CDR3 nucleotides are TGTGCCAGCAGCCCCGGTGAAGCCTACTACGAGCAGTACTTC. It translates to CASSPGEAYYEQYF.

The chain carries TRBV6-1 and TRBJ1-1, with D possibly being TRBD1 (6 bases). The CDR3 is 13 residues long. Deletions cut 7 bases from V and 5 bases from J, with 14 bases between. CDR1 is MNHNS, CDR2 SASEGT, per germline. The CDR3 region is CASNQGGGTEAFF. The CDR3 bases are TGTGCCAGCAATCAAGGGGGGGGAACTGAAGCTTTCTTT.

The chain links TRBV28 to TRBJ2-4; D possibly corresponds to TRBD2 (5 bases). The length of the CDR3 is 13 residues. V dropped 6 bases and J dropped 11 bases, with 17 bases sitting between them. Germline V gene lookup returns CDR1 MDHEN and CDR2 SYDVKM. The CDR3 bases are TGTGCCAGCAGAGCCCCGGGGTCTCCTTTTCAGTACTTC. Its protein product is CASRAPGSPFQYF.

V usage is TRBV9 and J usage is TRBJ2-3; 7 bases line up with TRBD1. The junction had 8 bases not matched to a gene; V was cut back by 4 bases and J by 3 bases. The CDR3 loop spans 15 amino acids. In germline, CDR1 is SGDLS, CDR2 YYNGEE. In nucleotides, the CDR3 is TGTGCCAGCAGCCGTGGGACAGCGGATACAGATACGCAGTATTTT. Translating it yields CASSRGTADTDTQYF.